This T cell receptor beta chain is drawn from a study of blood T cell repertoires in COVID-19. Across the whole study: Donors in the United States, Italy and Spain gave samples during acute or convalescent COVID-19. From T cells, B-cell-depleted T cells, or PBMCs came the material, which was cDNA or gDNA.

Trimming shortened V by 3 bases and J by 4 bases, and 13 bases separated the two germline ends. Germline V gene sequence: CDR1 GTSNPN, CDR2 SVGIG (reference sequence). This CDR3 region has 14 residues. As handled by the study authors: Estimation of nucleated cell counts was performed using reference gene primer amplification. Generated by immunoSEQ multiplex PCR, the TCRdb table keeps only in-frame clones and is missing some. The V and J calls and clone size come from that table; D and trimming were worked out from the DNA. Here the sample spans more than 110,000 clones, 80% to 85% being singletons. The TCR sequence derives from an older woman with acute or convalescent COVID-19. The rearrangement uses TRBV30 and TRBJ1-3; a possible D gene is TRBD1 (5 bases). The material sequenced was peripheral blood. The CDR3 sequence is CAWRGGAGGNTIYF. DNA of the CDR3: TGTGCCTGGAGAGGAGGGGCAGGGGGAAACACCATATATTTT. Full variable domain (remainder filled in from reference TRBV30 and TRBJ1-3): SQTIHQWPATLVQPVGSPLSLECTVEGTSNPNLYWYRQAAGRGLQLLFYSVGIGQISSEVPQNLSASRPQDRQFILSSKKLLLSDSGFYLCAWRGGAGGNTIYFGEGSWLTVV.